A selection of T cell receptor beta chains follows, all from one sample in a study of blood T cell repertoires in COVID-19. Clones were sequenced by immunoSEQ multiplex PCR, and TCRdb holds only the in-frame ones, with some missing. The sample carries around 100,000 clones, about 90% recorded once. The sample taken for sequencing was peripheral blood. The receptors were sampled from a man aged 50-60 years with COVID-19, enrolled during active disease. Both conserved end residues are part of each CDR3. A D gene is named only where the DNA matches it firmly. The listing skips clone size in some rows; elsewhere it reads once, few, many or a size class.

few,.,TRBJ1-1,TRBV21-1,TGTGCCAGCAGCAAAGGAAGGGAGGGGACTGAAGCTTTCTTT,CASSKGREGTEAFF
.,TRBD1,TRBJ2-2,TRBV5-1,TGCGCCAGCAGCTCGGCCGGGACAGGGACGTCCGGGGAGCTGTTTTTT,CASSSAGTGTSGELFF
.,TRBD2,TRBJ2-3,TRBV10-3,TGTGCCATCCAAGGACTAGCGGAGGATACGCAGTATTTT,CAIQGLAEDTQYF
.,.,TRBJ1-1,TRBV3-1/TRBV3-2,TGTGCCAGCAGCCAAGTCTCGGGAGACACTGAAGCTTTCTTT,CASSQVSGDTEAFF
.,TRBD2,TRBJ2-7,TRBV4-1,TGCGCCAGCAGCAACGAGCGGGGGTCATACGAGCAGTACTTC,CASSNERGSYEQYF
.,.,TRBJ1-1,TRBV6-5,TGTGCCAGCAGTTACTCCTACAGGGTAGGGACTGAAGCTTTCTTT,CASSYSYRVGTEAFF
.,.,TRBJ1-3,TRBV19,TGTGCCAGTAGTATTGGGGGGAACTCTGGAAACACCATATATTTT,CASSIGGNSGNTIYF
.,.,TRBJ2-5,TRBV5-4,TGTGCCAGCAGCTTCCTCGGGGAAGAGACCCAGTACTTC,CASSFLGEETQYF
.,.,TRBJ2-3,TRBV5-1,TGCGCCAGCAGCTCCTTCAGCACAGATACGCAGTATTTT,CASSSFSTDTQYF
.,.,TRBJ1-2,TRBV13,TGTGCCAGCAGCCCCCGGGGTTTCCTGGGGGGCTACACCTTC,CASSPRGFLGGYTF
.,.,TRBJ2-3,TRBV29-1,TGCAGCGGACAGGAGATCACAGATACGCAGTATTTT,CSGQEITDTQYF
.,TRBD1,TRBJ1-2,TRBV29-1,TGCAGCGTTTCAGCAGGGGGTTACGGCTACACCTTC,CSVSAGGYGYTF
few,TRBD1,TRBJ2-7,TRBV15,TGTGCCACCAGCAGAGAGTGGACAGGGGTTACCTACGAGCAGTACTTC,CATSREWTGVTYEQYF
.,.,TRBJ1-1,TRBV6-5,TGTGCCAGCAGTCAACAAACAGGGTTGGCTTTCTTT,CASSQQTGLAFF
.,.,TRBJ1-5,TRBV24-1,TGTGCCACCTGGGGGGGTGGCAATCAGCCCCAGCATTTT,CATWGGGNQPQHF
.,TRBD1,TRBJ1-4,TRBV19,TGTGCCAGTATGACAGGGCAGAATGAAAAACTGTTTTTT,CASMTGQNEKLFF
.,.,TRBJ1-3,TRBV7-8,TGTGCCAGCAGCTTAGACAGATTACCCTTCACCTACTCTGGAAACACCATATATTTT,CASSLDRLPFTYSGNTIYF
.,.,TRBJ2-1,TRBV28,TGTGCCAGCAGTCAGTCCAGGGGTTTAAATGAGCAGTTCTTC,CASSQSRGLNEQFF
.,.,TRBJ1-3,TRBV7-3,TGTGCCAGCAGCTCAGGGCCTGGAAACACCATATATTTT,CASSSGPGNTIYF